The 4 T cell receptor beta chains below come from one sample, sequenced in a study of T cell responses to AZD1222 COVID-19 vaccine (dated by TCRdb to about 2021). Library preparation used the immunoSEQ multiplex PCR assay. The clones in this table, taken by TCRdb from immuneACCESS, are in-frame only. Not every clone is retained; where verified, under half of the shortfall comes from an unresolved V gene, and the cause of the rest is unknown. The sample contains fewer than 200,000 clones, around nine tenths of them found a single time. The ten most abundant clones make up 0.4% to 0.5% of the sample. Per the publication, the time point label means: baseline before first vaccination. The sequencing used peripheral blood, collected on day 0 of AZD1222 vaccination. These TCRs come from an adult in good health.

The chain joins TRBV7-8 to TRBJ2-3, with no clear D. Germline lookup yields CDR1 SGHVS and CDR2 FQNEAQ. This CDR3 contains 17 residues. Trimming removed 5 bases at V and 6 bases at J, with 24 bases between. CDR3 sequence: CASSPDGLSRSRDTQYF. The CDR3 DNA follows: TGTGCCAGCAGCCCGGATGGGTTGAGTCGTAGTAGGGATACGCAGTATTTT.

In this sample, this clone turned up a few times. The V gene is TRBV4-1, the J gene TRBJ1-1; no definite D call. CDR1 and CDR2 from the germline V gene are MGHRA and YSYEKL. V lost 4 bases and J lost 7, with 10 bases in between. This CDR3 spans 12 amino acids. The CDR3 sequence is CASSPAGVEAFF. CDR3 sequence (DNA): TGCGCCAGCAGCCCGGCAGGCGTTGAAGCTTTCTTT.

The CDR3, as DNA: TGCGCCAGCAGCTTCGGGACAGGCGGCTACTCTGGAAACACCATATATTTT. Its protein product is CASSFGTGGYSGNTIYF. The genes are TRBV5-1 and TRBJ1-3, with 8 bases identical to TRBD1. The CDR3 is 17 amino acids. Germline loops: CDR1 SGHRS, CDR2 YFSETQ. V lost 2 bases and J lost 0; bases outside the gene matches: 7.

The V call is TRBV28, the J call TRBJ2-2; 9 nucleotides agree with TRBD2. After removal of 2 bases from V and 0 bases from J, the junction contained 7 bases not matched to a gene. Germline V CDR1 and CDR2: MDHEN, SYDVKM. The length of the CDR3 is 18 residues. In nucleotides, the CDR3 is TGTGCCAGCAGTTTAATGAGCGGGAGGCCCTCGAACACCGGGGAGCTGTTTTTT. It codes for CASSLMSGRPSNTGELFF.